This entry is about one T cell receptor beta chain. What it binds is not known. The CDR3 totals 12 residues. The germline gives CDR1 SQVTM, CDR2 ANQGSEA. V was clipped by 8 bases and J by 5 bases; unmatched bases: 7. These data originate in a study of T cell responses to AZD1222 COVID-19 vaccine. At the level of the study: Pooling was applied to second doses at about 4 or about 12 weeks. Study-level results: Mostly white British, mostly female donors; authors suggested clonal diversity may be underestimated.

Using immunoSEQ multiplex PCR, the repertoire was profiled, and TCRdb retains in-frame clones only, with some absent. In the table there are 100,000 to 150,000 clones, 70% to 90% of which are singletons. The J gene is TRBJ2-5, the V gene TRBV29-1, with 8 bases lining up with TRBD1. The specimen was peripheral blood, collected on day 0 of AZD1222 vaccination. The clonotype comes from an adult in good health. In DNA, the CDR3 is TGCAGCCTTCAGGGGGCCGGGGAGACCCAGTACTTC. It yields the protein CSLQGAGETQYF.